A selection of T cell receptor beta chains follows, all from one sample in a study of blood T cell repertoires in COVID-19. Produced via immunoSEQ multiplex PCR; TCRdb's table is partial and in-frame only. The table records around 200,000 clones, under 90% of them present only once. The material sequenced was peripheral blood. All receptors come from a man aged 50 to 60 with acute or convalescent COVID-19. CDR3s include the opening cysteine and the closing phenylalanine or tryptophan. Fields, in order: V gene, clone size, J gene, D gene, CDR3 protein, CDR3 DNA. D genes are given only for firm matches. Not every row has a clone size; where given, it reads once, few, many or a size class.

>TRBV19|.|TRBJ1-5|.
CASLTVHSNQPQHF
TGTGCCAGTTTGACAGTACATAGCAATCAGCCCCAGCATTTT
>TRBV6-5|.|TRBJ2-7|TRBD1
CASRPQTGGAYEQYF
TGTGCCAGCAGACCGCAGACAGGGGGAGCCTACGAGCAGTACTTC
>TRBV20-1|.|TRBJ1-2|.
CSASLDRVGGYTF
TGCAGTGCTAGTCTTGATCGGGTCGGTGGCTACACCTTC
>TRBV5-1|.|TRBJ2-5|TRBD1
CASSTLGQGVGETQYF
TGCGCCAGCAGTACTCTCGGACAGGGCGTTGGGGAGACCCAGTACTTC
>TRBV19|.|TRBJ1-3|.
CASRRGGGNTIYF
TGTGCCAGTAGAAGAGGGGGTGGAAACACCATATATTTT
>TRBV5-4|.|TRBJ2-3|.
CASSLSQYTDTQYF
TGTGCCAGCAGCTTGTCCCAGTACACAGATACGCAGTATTTT
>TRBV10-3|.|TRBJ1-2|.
CAISDVREVGYTF
TGTGCCATCAGTGATGTCAGGGAGGTCGGCTACACCTTC
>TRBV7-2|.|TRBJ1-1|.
CASSLVWGQDTEAFF
TGTGCCAGCAGCTTAGTATGGGGGCAAGACACTGAAGCTTTCTTT
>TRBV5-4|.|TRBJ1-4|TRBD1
CASRKDSGQGGEKLFF
TGTGCCAGCAGGAAAGATTCCGGACAGGGAGGTGAAAAACTGTTTTTT
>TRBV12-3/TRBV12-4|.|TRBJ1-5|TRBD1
CASSPTGNQPQHF
TGTGCCAGCAGTCCGACAGGGAATCAGCCCCAGCATTTT
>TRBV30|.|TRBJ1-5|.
CAWSVGADNQPQHF
TGTGCCTGGAGTGTAGGGGCGGATAATCAGCCCCAGCATTTT
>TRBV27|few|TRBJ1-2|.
CASSLLGLGGYTF
TGTGCCAGCAGTTTACTCGGTCTTGGTGGCTACACCTTC
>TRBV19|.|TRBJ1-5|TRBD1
CASSRTGGSNQPQHF
TGTGCCAGTAGCCGGACAGGGGGAAGCAATCAGCCCCAGCATTTT
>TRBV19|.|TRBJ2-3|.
CASSIPSGGHTDTQYF
TGTGCCAGTAGTATCCCGAGTGGGGGCCACACAGATACGCAGTATTTT
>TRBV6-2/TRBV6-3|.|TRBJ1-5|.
CASSYELIGNQPQHF
TGTGCCAGCAGTTACGAGCTTATAGGCAATCAGCCCCAGCATTTT
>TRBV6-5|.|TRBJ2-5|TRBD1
CASADRGNGETQYF
TGTGCCAGCGCGGACAGGGGGAATGGGGAGACCCAGTACTTC
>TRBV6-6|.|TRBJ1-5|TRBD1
CASSTGTGDNQPQHF
TGTGCCAGCAGTACCGGGACAGGGGACAATCAGCCCCAGCATTTT
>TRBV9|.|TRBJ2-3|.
CASSVAGPPLDTQYF
TGTGCCAGCAGCGTAGCGGGTCCCCCTCTGGATACGCAGTATTTT
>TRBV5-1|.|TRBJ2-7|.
CASSLTGISYEQYF
TGCGCCAGCAGCTTGACAGGGATCTCCTACGAGCAGTACTTC
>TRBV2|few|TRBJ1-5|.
CASSEARQPQHF
TGTGCCAGCAGTGAAGCGCGGCAGCCCCAGCATTTT
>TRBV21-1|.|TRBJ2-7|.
CASSKPGPGTGPIEQYF
TGTGCCAGCAGCAAACCGGGGCCGGGGACAGGCCCCATCGAGCAGTACTTC
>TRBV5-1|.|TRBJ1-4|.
CASSPAGGGDEKLFF
TGCGCCAGCAGCCCCGCGGGGGGCGGTGATGAAAAACTGTTTTTT
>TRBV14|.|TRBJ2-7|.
CASSQEETAYSYEQYF
TGTGCCAGCAGCCAAGAAGAGACAGCCTACTCCTACGAGCAGTACTTC
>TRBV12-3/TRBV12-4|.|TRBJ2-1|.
CASSSLLSEQFF
TGTGCCAGCAGCTCACTGCTAAGTGAGCAGTTCTTC
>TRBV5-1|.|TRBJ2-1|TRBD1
CASSTGTGQYNEQFF
TGCGCCAGCAGCACTGGGACAGGGCAGTACAATGAGCAGTTCTTC
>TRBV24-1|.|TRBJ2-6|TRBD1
CATSEDRAPALGANVLTF
TGTGCCACCAGTGAAGACAGGGCCCCCGCTCTTGGGGCCAACGTCCTGACTTTC
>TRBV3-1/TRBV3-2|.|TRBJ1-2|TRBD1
CASSPPGTGNRYTF
TGTGCCAGCAGCCCTCCCGGGACAGGGAATCGCTACACCTTC
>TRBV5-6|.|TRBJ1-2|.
CASSKQGAYGYTF
TGTGCCAGCAGCAAACAGGGAGCTTATGGCTACACCTTC
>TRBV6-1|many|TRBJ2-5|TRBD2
CASSELAGGQETQYF
TGTGCCAGCAGTGAACTAGCGGGGGGGCAAGAGACCCAGTACTTC
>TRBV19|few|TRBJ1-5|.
CASSIVGRLDNQPQHF
TGTGCCAGTAGTATAGTTGGGCGCCTTGACAATCAGCCCCAGCATTTT
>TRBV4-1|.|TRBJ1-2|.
CASSQGEAGKLNYGYTF
TGCGCCAGCAGCCAAGGGGAGGCAGGGAAACTCAACTATGGCTACACCTTC
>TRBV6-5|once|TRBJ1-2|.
CASSWGLGYTF
TGTGCCAGCAGCTGGGGGCTGGGCTACACCTTC
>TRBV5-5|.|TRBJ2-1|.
CASARSVSYNEQFF
TGTGCCAGCGCCCGTAGCGTCTCCTACAATGAGCAGTTCTTC
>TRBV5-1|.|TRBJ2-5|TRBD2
CASRLGTGGETQYF
TGCGCCAGCCGTCTAGGGACCGGGGGGGAGACCCAGTACTTC
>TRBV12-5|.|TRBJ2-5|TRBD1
CASAQGQGAKETQYF
TGTGCTAGTGCCCAGGGACAGGGGGCCAAAGAGACCCAGTACTTC